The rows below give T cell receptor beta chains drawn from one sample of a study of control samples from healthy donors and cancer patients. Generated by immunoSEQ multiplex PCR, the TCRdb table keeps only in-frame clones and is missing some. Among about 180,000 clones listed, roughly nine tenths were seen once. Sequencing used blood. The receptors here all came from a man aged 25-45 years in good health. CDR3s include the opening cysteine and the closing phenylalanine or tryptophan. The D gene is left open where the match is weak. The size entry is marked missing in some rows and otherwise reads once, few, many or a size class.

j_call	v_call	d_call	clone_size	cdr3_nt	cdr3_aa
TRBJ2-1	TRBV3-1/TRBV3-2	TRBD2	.	TGTGCCAGCACCAAAGGAACTAGCGGGAGACACAATGAGCAGTTCTTC	CASTKGTSGRHNEQFF
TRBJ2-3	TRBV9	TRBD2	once	TGTGCCAGCAGCCGGGGCGGGAGGGGGTCCGATACGCAGTATTTT	CASSRGGRGSDTQYF
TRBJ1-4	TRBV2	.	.	TGTGCCAGCAGATTCGGGAATAATGAAAAACTGTTTTTT	CASRFGNNEKLFF
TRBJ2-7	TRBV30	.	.	TGTGCCTGGACAATCGGGGTGGACGAGCAGTACTTC	CAWTIGVDEQYF
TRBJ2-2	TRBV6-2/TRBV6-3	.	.	TGTGCCAGCAGTTACTCTTCTAGTTTTTCCGGGGAGCTGTTTTTT	CASSYSSSFSGELFF
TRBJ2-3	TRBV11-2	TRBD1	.	TGTGCCAGCAGCTGGGACAGTGGCACAGATACGCAGTATTTT	CASSWDSGTDTQYF
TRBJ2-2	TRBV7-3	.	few	TGTGCCAGCAGCAACCTACCCGGGGAGCTGTTTTTT	CASSNLPGELFF
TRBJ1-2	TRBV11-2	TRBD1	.	TGTGCCAGCAGCTTAGAGATTACAGGGGCTGGCTACACCTTC	CASSLEITGAGYTF
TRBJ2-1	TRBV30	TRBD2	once	TGTGCCTGGAAAGCGGGGAGTTCCTACAATGAGCAGTTCTTC	CAWKAGSSYNEQFF
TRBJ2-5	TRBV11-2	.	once	TGTGCCAGCAGCTTGGGGACATCCCAAGAGACCCAGTACTTC	CASSLGTSQETQYF